The next 28 T cell receptor beta chains were all read from a single sample in a study of blood T cell repertoires in COVID-19. Only in-frame clones appear in the TCRdb table, and some are missing; sequencing was by immunoSEQ multiplex PCR. The table shows some 95,000 clones, with approximately 90% occurring only once. The specimen sequenced was peripheral blood. These TCRs come from a human donor with active COVID-19. The donor label of this sample is uncertain.

The chain uses TRBV9 and TRBJ2-3, with 10 bases fitting TRBD2. J was trimmed by 9 bases and V by 0 bases; bases with no gene match: 13. CDR3 size: 17 residues. The germline gives CDR1 SGDLS, CDR2 YYNGEE. CDR3 nucleotide sequence: TGTGCCAGCAGCGTAGTTGGGCTAGCGGGGGCCACGGGCACGCAGTATTTT. Its translation is CASSVVGLAGATGTQYF.

The V call is TRBV6-5, the J call TRBJ1-1; TRBD1 might be the D (5 bases). The germline V and J ends were trimmed by 7 bases and 0 bases, with 15 bases remaining between them. From germline, CDR1 is MNHEY and CDR2 SVGAGI. The CDR3 is made up of 15 amino acids. CDR3 region: CASTPGGRMNTEAFF. The CDR3 DNA reads as TGTGCCAGCACCCCCGGGGGACGGATGAACACTGAAGCTTTCTTT.

The chain is built from TRBV19 and TRBJ1-2, with D maybe TRBD1 (5 bases). CDR3 length: 11 residues. Trimming removed 4 bases from V and 5 bases from J, with 5 bases in between. CDR1 is LNHDA and CDR2 is SQIVND in the germline V gene (reference sequence). The CDR3 DNA reads as TGTGCCAGTAGTACAGGGTATGGCTACACCTTC. Protein: CASSTGYGYTF.

CDR3 in amino acids: CASSIVPGGRYEQYF. The CDR3 DNA is TGTGCCAGTAGTATCGTCCCAGGGGGCCGATACGAGCAGTACTTC. The rearrangement uses TRBV19 and TRBJ2-7, with 8 bases that match TRBD1. Germline V gene data show CDR1 as LNHDA and CDR2 as SQIVND (reference sequence). The CDR3 is 15 amino acids. The ends lost 3 bases at V and 4 bases at J; junction bases unmatched: 8.

V usage is TRBV10-3 and J usage is TRBJ2-7; weak D call: TRBD1 (5 bases). V was trimmed by 4 bases and J by 4 bases, leaving 17 bases between them. The CDR3 contains 15 residues. From germline, CDR1 is ENHRY and CDR2 SYGVKD. CDR3 loop: CAISGVGWGDYEQYF. CDR3 DNA: TGTGCCATCAGTGGGGTGGGGTGGGGCGATTACGAGCAGTACTTC.

CDR3 amino acids: CASSPTIRHGGGGYNEQFF. In nucleotides, the CDR3 is TGTGCCAGCAGCCCGACCATCCGACACGGGGGGGGAGGTTACAATGAGCAGTTCTTC. V is TRBV7-9 and J is TRBJ2-1, with 8 bases lining up with TRBD2. CDR1 SEHNR and CDR2 FQNEAQ come from the germline V gene (reference sequence). The ends lost 5 bases at V and 4 bases at J; junction bases unmatched: 19. CDR3 length: 19 residues.

V is TRBV29-1 and J is TRBJ1-3, with D hard to call. CDR3 length: 12 amino acids. V was shortened by 4 bases and J by 0 bases, with 4 bases between the two germline ends. In germline, CDR1 is SQVTM, CDR2 ANQGSEA. Written as DNA, the CDR3 is TGCAGCGTTGTCCTCTCTGGAAACACCATATATTTT. This translates into CSVVLSGNTIYF. Full variable domain (remainder filled in from reference TRBV29-1 and TRBJ1-3): SAVISQKPSRDICQRGTSLTIQCQVDSQVTMMFWYRQQPGQSLTLIATANQGSEATYESGFVIDKFPISRPNLTFSTLTVSNMSPEDSSIYLCSVVLSGNTIYFGEGSWLTVV.

The V call is TRBV2, the J call TRBJ2-3; D might be TRBD1 (5 bases). The CDR3 extends over 15 amino acids. The V end lost 1 base, the J end lost 3 bases, and 11 bases lay between the germline ends. Germline CDR1 and CDR2: SNHLY and FYNNEI. CDR3 sequence: CASSEGQLTTDTQYF. The CDR3 coding sequence is TGTGCCAGCAGTGAAGGACAGTTAACAACAGATACGCAGTATTTT.

This sequence joins TRBV4-1 and TRBJ2-2, with D perhaps TRBD1 (6 bases). Trimming removed 0 bases at V and 6 bases at J, with 17 bases between. Germline CDR1 MGHRA, CDR2 YSYEKL. This CDR3 is 17 amino acids long. The CDR3 spells CASSQDLGGSLAGELFF. CDR3 coding DNA: TGCGCCAGCAGCCAAGATTTAGGGGGATCCCTTGCCGGGGAGCTGTTTTTT.

The V call is TRBV19, the J call TRBJ2-2; maybe TRBD1 (6 bases). V gave up 7 bases and J gave up 9 bases, with 24 bases separating them. Germline lookup yields CDR1 LNHDA and CDR2 SQIVND (reference sequence). The CDR3 loop spans 16 amino acids. The CDR3 is CASMALGTPHHRELFF. The CDR3 DNA is TGTGCCAGTATGGCCTTAGGGACACCCCATCACCGGGAGCTGTTTTTT. The variable domain in full, completed from reference TRBV19 and TRBJ2-2, reads DGGITQSPKYLFRKEGQNVTLSCEQNLNHDAMYWYRQDPGQGLRLIYYSQIVNDFQKGDIAEGYSVSREKKESFPLTVTSAQKNPTAFYLCASMALGTPHHRELFFGEGSRLTVL.

The chain carries TRBV12-5 and TRBJ2-7, with D possibly being TRBD1 (5 bases). Germline V gives CDR1 LGHNT, CDR2 FRNRAP. The CDR3 contains 14 residues. V lost 2 bases, J lost 5 bases, and 13 bases lay in between. The CDR3 protein is CASGLFPGSNEQYF. The CDR3 DNA is TGTGCTAGTGGTTTGTTCCCAGGGTCGAACGAGCAGTACTTC.

This chain joins TRBV19 and TRBJ2-3; a weak D match, TRBD1 (5 bases). CDR3 size: 11 residues. The V gene's germline CDR1 is LNHDA and CDR2 SQIVND (reference sequence). Trimming removed 7 bases at V and 5 bases at J, with 7 bases between. CDR3 amino acids: CASTGRDTQYF. DNA of the CDR3: TGTGCCAGTACAGGGCGAGATACGCAGTATTTT.

The chain is built from TRBV3-1 (or the pseudogene TRBV3-2) and TRBJ2-5; D remains unclear. The germline gives CDR1 LGHDT, CDR2 YNNKEL (reference sequence). There are 12 residues in the CDR3. V gave up 5 bases and J gave up 3 bases, with 7 bases separating them. The CDR3: CASSLSEETQYF. CDR3 coding DNA: TGTGCCAGCAGCTTAAGCGAAGAGACCCAGTACTTC.

The rearrangement links TRBV5-6 to TRBJ1-5, with D possibly being TRBD1 (6 bases). From germline, CDR1 is SGHDT and CDR2 YYEEEE. The CDR3 extends over 17 amino acids. The V gene lost 4 bases and the J gene lost 5 bases, with 22 bases spanning the gap. The CDR3 coding sequence is TGTGCCAGCAGCGCCTCCAGGGGCGTTTCGAGTCATCAGCCCCAGCATTTT. This codes for CASSASRGVSSHQPQHF.

The chain is built from TRBV4-3 and TRBJ2-2; 15 bases align to TRBD2. From germline, CDR1 is LGHNA and CDR2 YSLEER. J was trimmed by 0 bases and V by 4 bases; bases with no gene match: 0. This CDR3 has 17 amino acids. The CDR3 sequence: CASSRTSGGANTGELFF. Here the CDR3 DNA reads TGCGCCAGCAGCCGGACTAGCGGGGGGGCGAACACCGGGGAGCTGTTTTTT.

The chain employs TRBV19 and TRBJ1-5, with D uncertain. Trimming shortened V by 10 bases and J by 10 bases, and 14 bases separated the two germline ends. Per the germline V gene, CDR1 is LNHDA and CDR2 is SQIVND (reference sequence). There are 11 residues in the CDR3. The CDR3 is CAIGPSQPQHF. The CDR3 bases are TGTGCCATCGGCCCTAGCCAACCCCAGCATTTT.

The chain employs TRBV19 and TRBJ1-5; TRBD1 matches at 8 bases. V was pared by 6 bases and J by 2 bases, with 6 bases of the junction left unmatched. CDR1 LNHDA and CDR2 SQIVND come from the germline V gene (reference sequence). CDR3 length: 15 residues. CDR3 amino acids: CASSDGQGRNQPQHF. CDR3 DNA sequence: TGTGCCAGTAGCGACGGACAGGGACGCAATCAGCCCCAGCATTTT.

CDR3 loop: CATQTDPGLAPGELFF. The CDR3, as DNA: TGCGCCACACAAACGGATCCGGGACTAGCGCCCGGGGAGCTGTTTTTT. The V call is TRBV5-1, the J call TRBJ2-2; 10 bases line up with TRBD2. The V gene's germline CDR1 is SGHRS and CDR2 YFSETQ. The junction had 14 bases not matched to a gene; V was cut back by 9 bases and J by 6 bases. CDR3 size: 16 residues.

The chain employs TRBV19 and TRBJ1-1, with 11 bases aligning to TRBD1. CDR1 and CDR2 (germline): LNHDA, SQIVND (reference sequence). CDR3 length: 17 residues. Trimming took 5 bases from V and 3 from J; bases not matched to a gene: 11. This CDR3 reads CASSSGQGAVRYTEAFF. In DNA form, the CDR3 reads TGTGCCAGTAGTTCTGGACAGGGGGCAGTGCGGTACACTGAAGCTTTCTTT. Using reference TRBV19 and TRBJ1-1 for the parts outside the CDR3, the full variable domain is DGGITQSPKYLFRKEGQNVTLSCEQNLNHDAMYWYRQDPGQGLRLIYYSQIVNDFQKGDIAEGYSVSREKKESFPLTVTSAQKNPTAFYLCASSSGQGAVRYTEAFFGQGTRLTVV.

The chain employs TRBV27 and TRBJ2-1, with D uncertain. The CDR3 sequence is 16 residues long. CDR1 and CDR2 from the germline V gene are MNHEY and SMNVEV (reference sequence). The V end was cut by 4 bases, the J end by 3 bases, with 16 bases between. The CDR3: CASSSRAPNVYNEQFF. The CDR3 DNA reads TGTGCCAGCAGTTCCCGCGCGCCAAACGTCTACAATGAGCAGTTCTTC.

The chain uses TRBV19 and TRBJ1-4; D uncertain. CDR1 and CDR2 from the germline V gene are LNHDA and SQIVND (reference sequence). V was cut by 4 bases and J by 8 bases, with 11 bases left in between. The CDR3 covers 13 residues. The DNA of the CDR3 is TGTGCCAGTAGTACCGAGGTGAGGGAAAAACTGTTTTTT. Protein sequence: CASSTEVREKLFF.

The chain joins TRBV7-2 to TRBJ2-1; 7 bases map to TRBD2. Trimming took 5 bases from V and 14 from J; bases not matched to a gene: 9. The CDR3 is made up of 12 amino acids. Germline V lookup: CDR1 SGHTA, CDR2 FQGNSA. In nucleotides, the CDR3 is TGTGCCAGCAGCCCCGGACTAGTCCGGGAGTTCTTC. Amino acids: CASSPGLVREFF.

This sequence joins TRBV3-1 (or the pseudogene TRBV3-2) and TRBJ1-4; TRBD1 is a possible D gene (6 bases). V lost 4 bases and J lost 5, with 14 bases in between. This CDR3 region has 15 residues. CDR1 LGHDT and CDR2 YNNKEL come from the germline V gene (reference sequence). The CDR3 DNA follows: TGTGCCAGCAGCCTATCCTGGGGGCAGAATGAAAAACTGTTTTTT. Residues: CASSLSWGQNEKLFF.

The chain is built from TRBV18 and TRBJ2-7, with D possibly TRBD2 on 6 matching bases. V shed 3 bases and J shed 5 bases, with 20 bases lying between them. The germline gives CDR1 KGHSH, CDR2 LQKENI. The CDR3 covers 16 residues. Here the CDR3 DNA reads TGTGCCAGCTCACCTGGTACGGGGGACCGAGGGGACGAGCAGTACTTC. It yields the protein CASSPGTGDRGDEQYF.

The V gene is TRBV3-1 (or the pseudogene TRBV3-2), the J gene TRBJ1-4, with TRBD1 as a possible D gene (6 bases). The germline V and J ends were trimmed by 4 bases and 3 bases, with 12 bases remaining between them. CDR1 LGHDT and CDR2 YNNKEL come from the germline V gene (reference sequence). The CDR3 has 15 residues. CDR3 in DNA: TGTGCCAGCAGCCCCAGCAGGGGACCTAATGAAAAACTGTTTTTT. The encoded protein is CASSPSRGPNEKLFF.

The J gene is TRBJ1-5, the V gene TRBV7-9; D is ambiguous. Germline loops: CDR1 SEHNR, CDR2 FQNEAQ (reference sequence). This CDR3 has 14 amino acids. V lost 5 bases to trimming and J lost 0 bases, with 8 bases between them. DNA of the CDR3: TGTGCCAGCAGCCCAGACACTAGCAATCAGCCCCAGCATTTT. Translating it yields CASSPDTSNQPQHF.

CDR3 sequence: CASRRLAGDQETQYF. The CDR3, as DNA: TGTGCCAGCAGGCGACTAGCGGGGGACCAAGAGACCCAGTACTTC. The chain employs TRBV2 and TRBJ2-5; 12 bases match TRBD2. Germline CDR1 reads SNHLY; CDR2 reads FYNNEI. The CDR3 contains 15 residues. Trimming removed 6 bases from V and 0 bases from J; junction bases left unmatched: 2. Drawing the rest from reference TRBV2 and TRBJ2-5, the complete variable domain is EPEVTQTPSHQVTQMGQEVILRCVPISNHLYFYWYRQILGQKVEFLVSFYNNEISEKSEIFDDQFSVERPDGSNFTLKIRSTKLEDSAMYFCASRRLAGDQETQYFGPGTRLLVL.

The V call is TRBV6-5, the J call TRBJ2-7; 8 bases agree with TRBD2. Unmatched junction bases numbered 9, after V lost 4 bases and J lost 7 bases. Germline V gives CDR1 MNHEY, CDR2 SVGAGI. The CDR3 loop spans 14 amino acids. DNA for the CDR3: TGTGCCAGCAGTTCTCCGAGGGCGGGGGGTGAGCAGTACTTC. Its protein product is CASSSPRAGGEQYF.